These 25 T cell receptor beta chains came from one sample sequenced in a study of cytomegalovirus exposure and HLA in healthy donors. The PCR had 60 Vbeta and 13 Jbeta primers. TCRdb's copy holds only in-frame clones and misses some; the assay was immunoSEQ multiplex PCR. The sample comprises some 170,000 clones, roughly 76% of which are singletons, and less than 15% rests with the top ten. The specimen sequenced was PBMCs. These receptors came from a woman between 45 and 65 years old in good health and CMV-seronegative.

The chain uses TRBV6-6 and TRBJ2-7; 9 nucleotides line up with TRBD1. Trimming cost V 8 bases and J 7 bases; bases outside gene matches: 9. CDR1 is MNHNY, CDR2 SVGAGI, per germline (reference sequence). The CDR3 totals 13 residues. CDR3 amino acids: CASAETGGGEQYF. The CDR3 DNA reads TGTGCCAGCGCCGAGACAGGGGGTGGTGAGCAGTACTTC.

In its sample, this clone was seen once. The chain joins TRBV5-4 to TRBJ2-5, with 7 nucleotides matching TRBD2. Germline V lookup: CDR1 SGHNT, CDR2 YYREEE (reference sequence). CDR3 size: 16 residues. J gave up 2 bases and V 0 bases, and 7 bases lay outside the gene matches. The CDR3 is CASSLARTRNQETQYF. CDR3 bases: TGTGCCAGCAGCTTGGCCCGGACTAGGAATCAAGAGACCCAGTACTTC.

The rearrangement uses TRBV19 and TRBJ2-3, with TRBD2 matching over 8 bases. The CDR3 has 16 amino acids. The V gene's germline CDR1 is LNHDA and CDR2 SQIVND (reference sequence). The trim removed 5 bases at V and 7 bases at J, leaving 14 bases unmatched. The CDR3 sequence: CASSPQGSGGAYTQYF. The CDR3 DNA sequence: TGTGCCAGTAGTCCCCAGGGGAGCGGGGGAGCATATACGCAGTATTTT.

This chain's CDR3 is CASSLVSGQINYGYTF. Written as DNA, the CDR3 is TGTGCCAGCAGCTTAGTCTCGGGACAAATTAACTATGGCTACACCTTC. This sequence joins TRBV7-2 and TRBJ1-2; D is possibly TRBD1 (6 bases). The CDR3 is made up of 16 amino acids. V was trimmed by 1 base and J by 1 base, leaving 13 bases between them. Germline CDR1 SGHTA, CDR2 FQGNSA.

The chain recombines TRBV7-8 with TRBJ2-1, with D unclear. The CDR3 totals 13 residues. Germline CDR1 SGHVS, CDR2 FQNEAQ. With 0 bases removed from V and 5 bases from J, the gap between germline ends came to 5 bases. As DNA, the CDR3 is TGTGCCAGCAGCTTAGCCCCCGACAATGAGCAGTTCTTC. The encoded protein is CASSLAPDNEQFF.

This clone was found once. This chain connects TRBV11-3 to TRBJ2-1, with a possible D match to TRBD1 (6 bases). CDR1 and CDR2 (germline): SGHNT, YENEEA. The CDR3 contains 12 residues. With 2 bases removed from V and 10 bases from J, the gap between germline ends came to 9 bases. The CDR3 region is CASSLKGVEQFF. DNA for the CDR3: TGTGCCAGCAGCTTAAAGGGGGTAGAGCAGTTCTTC.

V usage is TRBV19 and J usage is TRBJ2-7; 9 bases map to TRBD1. The V and J ends lost 10 bases and 2 bases, in that order; junction bases with no gene match: 3. Germline CDR1 is LNHDA and CDR2 is SQIVND (reference sequence). The CDR3 totals 12 residues. DNA for the CDR3: TGTGCCACCCGACAGGGGGCCTACGAGCAGTACTTC. The encoded protein is CATRQGAYEQYF.

The rearrangement links TRBV10-3 to TRBJ2-7, with 7 bases identical to TRBD1. V dropped 11 bases and J dropped 3; count of bases not matched to a gene: 7. Per germline, CDR1 ENHRY and CDR2 SYGVKD. The CDR3 spans 12 residues. The CDR3 protein is CALRDSDYEQYF. The CDR3 region has the DNA TGTGCCTTAAGGGACAGTGACTACGAGCAGTACTTC.

The chain recombines TRBV20-1 with TRBJ1-1, with D hard to call. The CDR3 sequence is 11 residues long. Trimming stripped 5 bases from V and 0 bases from J, with 4 bases between. The germline gives CDR1 DFQATT, CDR2 SNEGSKA (reference sequence). The DNA for the CDR3 is TGCAGTGCTCCCTTGAACACTGAAGCTTTCTTT. Amino acids: CSAPLNTEAFF.

The V and J genes are TRBV5-6 and TRBJ1-2; TRBD1 matches 8 bases. V lost 2 bases, J lost 6 bases, and 6 bases stayed unmatched. The CDR3 length is 14 residues. Germline CDR1 reads SGHDT; CDR2 reads YYEEEE. The CDR3 reads CASSFMTGVDGYTF. CDR3 nucleotide sequence: TGTGCCAGCAGCTTTATGACAGGGGTCGATGGCTACACCTTC.

This chain uses TRBV28 with TRBJ2-7; 11 nucleotides match TRBD2. This CDR3 region has 16 residues. The V gene end was trimmed by 2 bases and the J gene end by 1 base; junction bases not matched to a gene: 4. Germline CDR1 is MDHEN and CDR2 is SYDVKM. DNA for the CDR3: TGTGCCAGCAGTTTAGTCCGGACTAGCGGGTCCTACGAGCAGTACTTC. Its translation: CASSLVRTSGSYEQYF.

V and J are TRBV27 and TRBJ2-7, with D possibly matching TRBD2 (6 bases). The CDR3 totals 15 residues. V was trimmed by 8 bases and J by 6 bases, leaving 23 bases between them. Germline CDR1 reads MNHEY; CDR2 reads SMNVEV (reference sequence). CDR3: CASAYSSRRAAEQYF. The CDR3 region has the DNA TGTGCCAGCGCCTACTCTAGCAGGAGGGCTGCCGAGCAGTACTTC.

The genes are TRBV29-1 and TRBJ1-1; TRBD1 might be the D (5 bases). Trimming cost V 7 bases and J 0 bases, with 12 bases left between them. The CDR3 covers 13 residues. CDR1 is SQVTM and CDR2 is ANQGSEA in the germline V gene. The CDR3 sequence is CSADPGLNTEAFF. In DNA, the CDR3 is TGCAGCGCCGACCCAGGGCTGAACACTGAAGCTTTCTTT.

This chain connects TRBV6-5 to TRBJ1-1; 7 bases align to TRBD1. The trim removed 0 bases at V and 10 bases at J, leaving 11 bases unmatched. The CDR3 is 15 residues long. From germline, CDR1 is MNHEY and CDR2 SVGAGI. The CDR3 DNA reads TGTGCCAGCAGTTACTCAGTAGGGGGCCCCCTGGGAGCTTTCTTT. It yields the protein CASSYSVGGPLGAFF.

CDR3 amino acids: CASSRQGDSPLHF. CDR3 nucleotides: TGTGCCAGCTCACGACAGGGTGACTCACCCCTCCACTTT. The chain couples TRBV18 to TRBJ1-6; 7 bases align to TRBD1. The CDR3 length is 13 residues. Germline CDR1 KGHSH, CDR2 LQKENI. The V gene end was trimmed by 4 bases and the J gene end by 10 bases; junction bases not matched to a gene: 4.

The chain joins TRBV18 to TRBJ2-1; 10 bases align to TRBD2. CDR1 is KGHSH, CDR2 LQKENI, per germline. The V gene end was trimmed by 0 bases and the J gene end by 3 bases; junction bases not matched to a gene: 2. This CDR3 is built from 16 residues. CDR3 nucleotides: TGTGCCAGCTCACCACCAGGGACTAGCGTCTACAATGAGCAGTTCTTC. Protein: CASSPPGTSVYNEQFF.

This chain connects TRBV2 to TRBJ2-7; 7 nucleotides line up with TRBD1. CDR1 is SNHLY and CDR2 is FYNNEI in the germline V gene. The CDR3 is made up of 16 amino acids. J was trimmed by 3 bases and V by 6 bases; bases with no gene match: 14. The CDR3 sequence is CASSKQGTLILYEQYF. The CDR3 DNA reads TGTGCCAGCAGCAAACAGGGGACCCTTATCCTCTACGAGCAGTACTTC.

The rearrangement uses TRBV5-6 and TRBJ2-1; 7 bases are a match to TRBD1. Germline assignment: CDR1 SGHDT and CDR2 YYEEEE. Germline trimming cut 6 bases from V and 4 bases from J; bases unmatched to any gene: 4. This CDR3 is built from 13 residues. This CDR3 reads CASTPGQYNEQFF. The CDR3 nucleotides are TGTGCCAGCACGCCGGGACAGTACAATGAGCAGTTCTTC. Variable domain in full (rest from reference TRBV5-6 and TRBJ2-1): DAGVTQSPTHLIKTRGQQVTLRCSPKSGHDTVSWYQQALGQGPQFIFQYYEEEERQRGNFPDRFSGHQFPNYSSELNVNALLLGDSALYLCASTPGQYNEQFFGPGTRLTVL.

Only a few counts were recorded for this clone. The chain has TRBV5-6 and TRBJ1-5; D is unresolved. Germline CDR1 and CDR2: SGHDT and YYEEEE. Between the trimmed V and J ends, which lost 5 bases and 5 bases, there was a span of 17 bases. The CDR3 consists of 15 residues. As DNA, the CDR3 is TGTGCCAGCAGTCCGCCCCAGAGGTCCGATCAGCCCCAGCATTTT. Residues: CASSPPQRSDQPQHF.

The chain joins TRBV19 to TRBJ2-1, with D perhaps TRBD2 (7 bases). V was pared by 3 bases and J by 8 bases, with 17 bases between. CDR3 size: 15 residues. CDR1 LNHDA and CDR2 SQIVND come from the germline V gene (reference sequence). Here the CDR3 reads CASSMRGGGIDEQFF. DNA for the CDR3: TGTGCCAGTAGTATGAGGGGAGGGGGGATCGATGAGCAGTTCTTC.

The CDR3 DNA reads TGTGCCAGCAGCGGAGGGGAGATGGTTAGCGGGAGATACGAGCAGTACTTC. It codes for CASSGGEMVSGRYEQYF. The V call is TRBV5-6, the J call TRBJ2-5; 9 bases fit TRBD2. The DNA end is more similar to TRBJ2-7, so the J call may be wrong. The CDR3 loop spans 17 amino acids. Looked up from germline, CDR1 is SGHDT and CDR2 is YYEEEE.

The CDR3 DNA follows: TGTGCCAGCAGTTACTCGGGGAGGGGCGGGTTTGATGGCTACACCTTC. It encodes CASSYSGRGGFDGYTF. The rearrangement uses TRBV6-5 and TRBJ1-2; D possibly corresponds to TRBD1 (5 bases). Germline assignment: CDR1 MNHEY and CDR2 SVGAGI. There are 16 residues in the CDR3. V was pared by 0 bases and J by 6 bases, with 17 bases between.

V and J are TRBV5-4 and TRBJ2-2; TRBD1 is a possible D gene (5 bases). The CDR3 totals 13 residues. V gave up 3 bases and J gave up 6 bases, with 9 bases separating them. CDR1 is SGHNT, CDR2 YYREEE, per germline (reference sequence). CDR3 bases: TGTGCCAGCAGCTCATCAGGGTCCGGGGAGCTGTTTTTT. As protein: CASSSSGSGELFF.

The sample holds one count of this clone. The chain links TRBV4-3 to TRBJ2-5; D gene uncertain. Germline V CDR1 and CDR2: LGHNA, YSLEER. The V end lost 4 bases, the J end lost 1 base, and 16 bases lay between the germline ends. CDR3 size: 16 residues. The CDR3 nucleotides read TGCGCCAGCAGCCTCATGATAGCAGTGAGCCAAGAGACCCAGTACTTC. It translates to CASSLMIAVSQETQYF.

For the CDR3, the DNA is TGTGCCGTCGCGGCGGGGGGGCCGTCCTACAATGAGCAGTTCTTC. Residues: CAVAAGGPSYNEQFF. The chain carries TRBV7-9 and TRBJ2-1; 9 bases line up with TRBD2. Trimming took 11 bases from V and 1 from J; bases not matched to a gene: 9. The CDR3 covers 15 residues. Germline V gives CDR1 SEHNR, CDR2 FQNEAQ (reference sequence).